This T cell receptor (beta chain) comes out of a study of CD8+ T cells in alopecia areata. Whole-study results and caveats: Many expanded lesional clones remained in scalp and blood on tofacitinib.

The CDR3 is 14 amino acids. Trimming removed 4 bases from V and 5 bases from J, with 14 bases in between. Germline assignment: CDR1 LGHNA and CDR2 YSLEER. The authors extracted RNA and reverse transcribed it into cDNA as the sequencing template. Assay: immunoSEQ multiplex PCR; the TCRdb copy retains only in-frame clones and omits some. The sample records more than 200,000 clones, more than 60% being singletons. Regarding treatment: oral pan-JAK inhibitor, 5-10 mg twice daily. Points on this clone: What it binds is not known.

This receptor was taken from a human donor with alopecia areata. The sample here was CD4+ T cells sorted from blood, taken at approximately week 42, from a patient treated with tofacitinib. V usage is TRBV4-3 and J usage is TRBJ1-1, with D unclear. In DNA, the CDR3 is TGCGCCAGCAGCCCTGGCGGGTCTGGGACTGAAGCTTTCTTT. This translates into CASSPGGSGTEAFF.